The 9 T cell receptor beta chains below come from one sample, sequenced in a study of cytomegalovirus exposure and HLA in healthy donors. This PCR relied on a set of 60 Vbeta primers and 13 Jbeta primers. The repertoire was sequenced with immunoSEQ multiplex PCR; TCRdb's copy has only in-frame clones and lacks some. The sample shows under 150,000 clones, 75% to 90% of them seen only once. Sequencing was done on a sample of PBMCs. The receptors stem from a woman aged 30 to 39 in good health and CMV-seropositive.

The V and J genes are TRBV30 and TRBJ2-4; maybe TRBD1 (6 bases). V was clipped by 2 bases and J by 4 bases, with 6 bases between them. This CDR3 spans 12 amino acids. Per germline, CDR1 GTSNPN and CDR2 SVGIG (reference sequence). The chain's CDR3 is CAWSTGKNIQYF. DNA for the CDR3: TGTGCCTGGAGTACAGGGAAAAACATTCAGTACTTC.

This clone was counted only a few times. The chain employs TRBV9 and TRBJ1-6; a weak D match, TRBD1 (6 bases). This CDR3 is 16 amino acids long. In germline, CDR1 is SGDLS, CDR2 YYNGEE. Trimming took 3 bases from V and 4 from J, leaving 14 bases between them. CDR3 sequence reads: CASSARDTSYNSPLHF. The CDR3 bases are TGTGCCAGCAGCGCCCGGGACACGTCTTATAATTCACCCCTCCACTTT.

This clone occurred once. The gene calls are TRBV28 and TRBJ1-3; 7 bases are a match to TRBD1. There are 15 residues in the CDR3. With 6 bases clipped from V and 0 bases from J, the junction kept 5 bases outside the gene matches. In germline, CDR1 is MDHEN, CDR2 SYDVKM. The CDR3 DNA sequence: TGTGCCAGCAGGCCGGGACAGAGCTCTGGAAACACCATATATTTT. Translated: CASRPGQSSGNTIYF.

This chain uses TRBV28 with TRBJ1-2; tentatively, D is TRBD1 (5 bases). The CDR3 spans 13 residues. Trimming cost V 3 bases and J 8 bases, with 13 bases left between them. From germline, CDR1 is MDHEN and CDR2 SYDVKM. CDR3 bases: TGTGCCAGCAGTTTGAGGGGAGGGCGAGGCTACACCTTC. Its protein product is CASSLRGGRGYTF.

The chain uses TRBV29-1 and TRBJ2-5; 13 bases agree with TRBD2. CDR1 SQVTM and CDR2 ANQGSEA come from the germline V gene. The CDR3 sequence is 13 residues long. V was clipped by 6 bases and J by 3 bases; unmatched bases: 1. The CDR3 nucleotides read TGCAGCGTCGGGACTAGCGGGGAAGAGACCCAGTACTTC. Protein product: CSVGTSGEETQYF.

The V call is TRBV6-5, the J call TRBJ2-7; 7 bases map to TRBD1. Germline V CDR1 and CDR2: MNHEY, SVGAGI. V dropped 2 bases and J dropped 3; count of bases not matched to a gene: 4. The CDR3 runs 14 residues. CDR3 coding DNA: TGTGCCAGCAGTTACGTGGCAGGGGGCTACGAGCAGTACTTC. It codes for CASSYVAGGYEQYF.

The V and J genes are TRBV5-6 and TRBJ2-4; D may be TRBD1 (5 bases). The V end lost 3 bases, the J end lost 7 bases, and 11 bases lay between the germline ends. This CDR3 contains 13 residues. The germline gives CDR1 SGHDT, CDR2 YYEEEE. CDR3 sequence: CASSSAPGNIQYF. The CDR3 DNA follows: TGTGCCAGCAGCTCAGCCCCAGGGAACATTCAGTACTTC. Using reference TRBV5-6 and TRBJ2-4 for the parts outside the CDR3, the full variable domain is DAGVTQSPTHLIKTRGQQVTLRCSPKSGHDTVSWYQQALGQGPQFIFQYYEEEERQRGNFPDRFSGHQFPNYSSELNVNALLLGDSALYLCASSSAPGNIQYFGAGTRLSVL.

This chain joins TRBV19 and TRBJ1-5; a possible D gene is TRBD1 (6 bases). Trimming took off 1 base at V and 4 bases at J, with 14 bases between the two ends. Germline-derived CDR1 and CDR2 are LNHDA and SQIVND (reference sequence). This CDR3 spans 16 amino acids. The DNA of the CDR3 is TGTGCCAGTAGTATAGTCGGGCAGGGGAAAAATCAGCCCCAGCATTTT. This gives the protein CASSIVGQGKNQPQHF.

DNA for the CDR3: TGTGCCAGCAGGCCTCCGGGACAGGGGGACTATGGCTACACCTTC. This codes for CASRPPGQGDYGYTF. V and J are TRBV6-5 and TRBJ1-2, with 11 bases identical to TRBD1. From germline, CDR1 is MNHEY and CDR2 SVGAGI. J gave up 3 bases and V 6 bases, and 6 bases lay outside the gene matches. The CDR3 is 15 amino acids.